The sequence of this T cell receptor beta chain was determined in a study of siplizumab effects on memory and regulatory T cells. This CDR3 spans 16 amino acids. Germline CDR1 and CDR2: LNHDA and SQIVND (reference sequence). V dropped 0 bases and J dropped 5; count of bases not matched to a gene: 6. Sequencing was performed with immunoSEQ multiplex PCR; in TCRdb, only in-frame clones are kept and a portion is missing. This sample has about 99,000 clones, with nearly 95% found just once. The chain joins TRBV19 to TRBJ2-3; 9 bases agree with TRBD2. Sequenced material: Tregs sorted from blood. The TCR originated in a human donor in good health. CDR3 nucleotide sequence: TGTGCCAGTAGTATAGACATAGCGGGAGTCGGAGATACGCAGTATTTT. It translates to CASSIDIAGVGDTQYF.